This T cell receptor beta chain was documented in a study of T cell repertoires in cytomegalovirus infection (dated by TCRdb to 2018 to 2020). About the full investigation: Peptide stimulations targeted recently identified HLA-C-restricted CMV epitopes, whose presentation resists viral immunomodulation, together with well-studied HLA-B-restricted epitopes. Because public TCR beta signatures pointed to carriage of CMV infection together with the matching HLA type, the HLA type of each donor mattered for the analysis. Study-wide conclusions, independent of this receptor: In the ex vivo response, HLA-C-restricted CMV-specific TCR beta clonotypes were dominant, and in two of eight donors the single most frequent clonotype came from this HLA-C-restricted group. Cumulative frequency of public TCR beta family members discriminated carriers of CMV infection plus the relevant HLA type in this cohort and an independent roughly 330-donor cohort.

The CDR3 contains 15 residues, cysteine and phenylalanine counted. The read is trimmed to its CDR3 DNA, 45 bases read in frame from base 1. V and J are trimmed by 6 bases and 4 bases, and the gene matches miss 10 bases of the junction. According to the germline V gene (reference sequence), CDR1 reads MNHEY and CDR2 reads SMNVEV. Per the publication, the treatment or condition label means: in vitro stimulation with specific CMV peptide epitopes to enrich CMV-specific T cells. TCRdb names Illumina HiSeq 1500 as the instrument used. TCRdb trimmed the raw reads at Q25, called clones with MiXCR and kept productive beta chains. Records with the same CDR3 protein are collapsed into one entry carrying the most frequent genes and DNA. The sample data list approximately 990,000 distinct CDR3 sequences, and approximately 31% of these were observed just once. The leading ten clones occupy roughly 13% of the sample.

About this clonotype: What antigen it recognizes has not been identified. The record has no base qualities; no much larger clone is one base away.

The source material was cultured CD8+ T cells from PBMCs, sampled from culture after CMV antigen stimulation. This receptor was obtained from a human donor in good health (CMV status not recorded). Some clones in this sample may be carry-over from other donors' samples. The chain employs TRBV27 and TRBJ2-3; TRBD2 aligns with 7 central bases. The sequenced DNA is TGTGCCAGCAGCTCACTAGCGTCGGGGTCAGATACGCAGTATTTT. Its translation reads: CASSSLASGSDTQYF.